The T cell receptor beta chain described here comes from a study of shared clonotypes between healthy human individuals. Study-level findings and limits: Clonotype sharing across donors was expected to vary with sequencing depth.

In the original processing: Junction-only sequences without quality scores were provided by ImmunoSEQ, so filtering was different. The assay was immunoSEQ multiplex PCR, and TCRdb's table has in-frame clones only and misses some. Clone size and the V and J calls come from that table; the DNA yielded D and trimming. The table lists fewer than 550,000 clones, over 60% of them singletons, with roughly an eighth in the top ten. V trimming: 3 bases; J trimming: 0 bases; junction bases outside the gene matches: 2. CDR3 length: 16 amino acids. CDR1 and CDR2 from the germline V gene are MRHNA and SNTAGT. Concerning this clone itself: The target antigen is unknown.

Only Caucasian adults living in Nashville, Tennessee made up the donor group. This sequence was found in a woman aged 40 to 50 in good health. Some clones in this sample may be carry-over from other donors' samples. Sequencing used PBMCs. V usage is TRBV6-4 and J usage is TRBJ2-3, with 11 bases matching TRBD2. In DNA, the CDR3 is TGTGCCAGCAGTGAACTAGCGGGAGACAGCACAGATACGCAGTATTTT. Protein product: CASSELAGDSTDTQYF.